This section outlines one T cell receptor beta chain sequence together with its context. No antigen is known for it. Combining a sample-barcoded 5' primer with a J-beta primer mix, a second PCR ran for about 6 to 12 cycles. TCRdb called the 5' RACE reads again in MiXCR, with one record for every CDR3 protein. Among about 1,000,000 distinct CDR3 sequences listed, 35% to 55% were seen once. The CDR3 is 17 residues long. Trimming cost V 0 bases and J 4 bases; bases outside gene matches: 12. The V gene's germline CDR1 is DFQATT and CDR2 SNEGSKA (reference sequence). The data derive from a study of blood T cells in healthy people across ages. The study recruited healthy Caucasian donors from Russia who were aged about 6 to 100. Regarding the study as a whole: Per million T cells, TCR beta diversity dropped about linearly as age rose. Both naive CD4+ cell counts and diversity were greater in long-lived donors than in aged donors. Total diversity from one million sequenced T cells was likely underestimated.

The sequence derives from a woman in her fifties or sixties in good health. Specimen: blood. The chain joins TRBV20-1 to TRBJ1-5, with TRBD1 identical over 7 bases. CDR3 DNA sequence: TGCAGTGCTAGAGATCAGGGGGACAGAGGTGGGAATCAGCCCCAGCATTTT. Translated, it gives CSARDQGDRGGNQPQHF.